This T cell receptor beta chain was found in a study of T cell responses to AZD1222 COVID-19 vaccine. Study as a whole: Second-dose timings of about 4 or about 12 weeks were pooled.

A note on this clone: Its matching antigen is unknown.

Notes on the study in general: At 160-218 and 743-854, vaccine-associated CD4 TCRs were dominant, and they spanned spike. Possibly, clonal diversity was underestimated; donors were largely white British and included more females.

The V and J ends lost 4 bases and 8 bases, in that order; junction bases with no gene match: 5. CDR3 length equals 13 residues. CDR1 LNHDA and CDR2 SQIVND come from the germline V gene (reference sequence). Method: immunoSEQ multiplex PCR; TCRdb's copy keeps in-frame clones and lacks some. The sample lists about 100,000 clones; over 90% were seen once. Source: peripheral blood, taken on day 0 of AZD1222 vaccination. This sequence was found in an adult in good health. The J gene is TRBJ1-1, the V gene TRBV19; 9 bases are shared with TRBD1. The CDR3 is CASSTDRGMEAFF. As DNA, the CDR3 is TGTGCCAGTAGTACCGACAGGGGGATGGAAGCTTTCTTT.